The clone carrying this T cell receptor (beta chain) has only a few counts. Antigen: not known. Template switching created a universal primer site, and the cDNA included unique molecular identifiers. Each CDR3 protein gets one entry after TCRdb re-called the 5' RACE reads with MiXCR. The profile covers 1.5 million to 2 million distinct CDR3 sequences, with roughly 35% appearing a single time and 0.25% to 0.3% taken by the ten largest. The sample originates from a study of identical twins. Study-level findings and limits: Possibly, invariant MAIT and iNKT cells partly confounded zero-insertion analyses. Within monozygotic twins, out-of-frame TCR alpha sharing was underestimated by the models.

Per the germline V gene, CDR1 is SQVTM and CDR2 is ANQGSEA. The CDR3 runs 15 residues. Between the trimmed V and J ends, which lost 0 bases and 4 bases, there was a span of 15 bases. The sample taken for sequencing was cord blood. The sequence came from a newborn girl in good health. The V gene is TRBV29-1, the J gene TRBJ1-2, with a possible D match to TRBD1 (6 bases). CDR3 nucleotide sequence: TGCAGCGTTGAAGAGAAAGGGGGGCGCAGCTATGGCTACACCTTC. Amino acids: CSVEEKGGRSYGYTF.